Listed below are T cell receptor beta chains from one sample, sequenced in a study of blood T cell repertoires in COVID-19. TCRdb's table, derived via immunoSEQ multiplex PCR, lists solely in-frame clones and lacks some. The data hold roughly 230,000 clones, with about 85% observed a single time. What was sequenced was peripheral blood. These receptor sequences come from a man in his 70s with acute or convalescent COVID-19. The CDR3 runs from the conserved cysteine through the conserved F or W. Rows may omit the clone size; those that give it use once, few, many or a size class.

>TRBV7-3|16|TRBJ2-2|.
CASSLQGPGIPGELFF
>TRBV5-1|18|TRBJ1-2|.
CASSLVSISSAGDYGYTF
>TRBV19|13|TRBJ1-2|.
CASSMSGNYGYTF
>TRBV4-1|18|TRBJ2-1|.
CASSQGLAGVLRYNEQFF
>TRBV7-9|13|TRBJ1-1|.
CASSSDMNTEAFF
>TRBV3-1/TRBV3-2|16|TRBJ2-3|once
CASSHPWGTSTDTQYF
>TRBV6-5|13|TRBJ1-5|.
CASTPVNNQPQHF
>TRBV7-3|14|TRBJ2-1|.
CASSRGQSYNEQFF
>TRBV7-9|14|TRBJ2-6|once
CWTSGVSGANVLTF
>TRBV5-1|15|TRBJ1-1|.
CATSGTGEVNTEAFF
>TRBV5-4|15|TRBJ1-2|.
CASSFQGQEFYGYTF
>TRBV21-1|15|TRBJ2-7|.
CASSEIPKGNYEQYF
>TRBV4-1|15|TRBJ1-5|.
CASSRSGSSNQPQHF
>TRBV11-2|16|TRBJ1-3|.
CASSLYLGSSGNTIYF
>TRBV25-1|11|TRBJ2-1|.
CASSLYNEQFF
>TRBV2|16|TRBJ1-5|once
CASSEGQSQSNQPQHF
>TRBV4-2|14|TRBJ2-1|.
CASSGGSSYNEQFF
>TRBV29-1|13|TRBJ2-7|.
CSVSQGLTYEQYF
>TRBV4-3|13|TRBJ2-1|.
CASSHYRGSEQFF
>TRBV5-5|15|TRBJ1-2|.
CASSLGQGWGYGYTF
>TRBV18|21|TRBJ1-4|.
CASSPPTDYSGTGATNEKLFF
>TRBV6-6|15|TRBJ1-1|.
CASSYTMTGWTEAFF
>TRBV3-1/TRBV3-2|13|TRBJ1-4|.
CASSQSLGWGRLF
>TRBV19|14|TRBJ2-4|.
CASSIGQGANIQYF
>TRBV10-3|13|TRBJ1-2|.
CAISDSRSYGYTF
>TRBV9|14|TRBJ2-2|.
CASRRLAGTGELFF
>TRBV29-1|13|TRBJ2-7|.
CSAEDRASYEQYF
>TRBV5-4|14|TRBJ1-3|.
CASSVRTGGNTIYF
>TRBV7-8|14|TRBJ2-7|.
CASSLGGRSHEQYF
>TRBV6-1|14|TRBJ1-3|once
CASSERVRGNTIYF
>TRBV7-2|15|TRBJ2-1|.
CASRAGTSFGNEQFF
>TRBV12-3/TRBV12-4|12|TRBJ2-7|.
CASSNNNYEQYF
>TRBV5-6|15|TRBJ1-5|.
CASSPWATSNQPQHF
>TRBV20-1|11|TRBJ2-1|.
CSASLLNEQFF
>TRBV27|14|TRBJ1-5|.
CASTPAGLNQPQHF
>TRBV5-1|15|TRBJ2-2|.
CASSLGHTNTGELFF
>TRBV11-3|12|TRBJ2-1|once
CASSYGLDEQFF
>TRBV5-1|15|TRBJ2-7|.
CASSLSSGRAHEQYF
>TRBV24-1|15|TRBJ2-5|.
CATSDPRQAQETQYF